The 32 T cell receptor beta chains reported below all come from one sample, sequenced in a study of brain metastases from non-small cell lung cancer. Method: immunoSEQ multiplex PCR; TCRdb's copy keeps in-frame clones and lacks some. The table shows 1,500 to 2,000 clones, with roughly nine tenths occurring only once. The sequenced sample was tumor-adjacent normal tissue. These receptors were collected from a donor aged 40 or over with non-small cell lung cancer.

CDR3 sequence reads: CATSRGAEVTDTQYF. The CDR3 DNA follows: TGTGCCACCAGCAGGGGGGCCGAGGTCACAGATACGCAGTATTTT. J is TRBJ2-3 and V is TRBV15, with a tentative D call TRBD1 (6 bases). This CDR3 is built from 15 residues. Germline lookup yields CDR1 LNHNV and CDR2 YYDKDF (reference sequence). V shed 3 bases and J shed 2 bases, with 12 bases lying between them.

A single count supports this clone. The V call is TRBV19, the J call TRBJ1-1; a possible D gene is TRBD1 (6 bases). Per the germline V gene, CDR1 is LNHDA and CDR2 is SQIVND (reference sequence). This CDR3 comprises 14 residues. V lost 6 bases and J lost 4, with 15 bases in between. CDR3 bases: TGTGCCAGTAGCGTCAGGGGAGTGGGCACTGAAGCTTTCTTT. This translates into CASSVRGVGTEAFF.

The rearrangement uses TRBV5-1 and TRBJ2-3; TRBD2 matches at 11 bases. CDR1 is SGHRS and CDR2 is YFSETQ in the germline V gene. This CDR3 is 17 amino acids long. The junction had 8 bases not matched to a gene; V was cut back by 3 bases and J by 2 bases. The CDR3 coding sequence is TGCGCCAGCAGCTCTCGGGCACTAGCGGGGGTCACAGATACGCAGTATTTT. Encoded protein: CASSSRALAGVTDTQYF.

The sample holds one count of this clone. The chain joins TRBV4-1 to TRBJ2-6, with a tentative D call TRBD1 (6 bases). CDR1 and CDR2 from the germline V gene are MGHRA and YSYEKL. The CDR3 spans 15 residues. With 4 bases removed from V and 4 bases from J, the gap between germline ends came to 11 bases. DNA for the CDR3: TGCGCCAGCAGCCCAGGGGCGGCAGGGGCCAACGTCCTGACTTTC. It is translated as CASSPGAAGANVLTF.

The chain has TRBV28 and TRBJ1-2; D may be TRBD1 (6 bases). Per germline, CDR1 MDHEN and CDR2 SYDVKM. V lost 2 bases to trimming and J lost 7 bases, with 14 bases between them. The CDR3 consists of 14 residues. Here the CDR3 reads CASSLGTGSFGYTF. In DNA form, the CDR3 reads TGTGCCAGCAGTTTAGGAACAGGGAGCTTTGGCTACACCTTC.

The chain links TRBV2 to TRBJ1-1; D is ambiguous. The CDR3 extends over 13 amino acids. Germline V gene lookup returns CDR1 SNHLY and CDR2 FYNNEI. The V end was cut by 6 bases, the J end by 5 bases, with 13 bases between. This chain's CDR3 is CASREEMGTEAFF. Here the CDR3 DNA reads TGTGCCAGCAGGGAGGAGATGGGAACTGAAGCTTTCTTT.

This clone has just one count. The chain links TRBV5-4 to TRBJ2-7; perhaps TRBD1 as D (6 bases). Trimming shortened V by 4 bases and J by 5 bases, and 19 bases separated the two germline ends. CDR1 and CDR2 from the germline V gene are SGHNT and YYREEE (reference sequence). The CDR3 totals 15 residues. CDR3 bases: TGTGCCAGCAGCCGCGCTACAGGGAGTAGGAACGAGCAGTACTTC. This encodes CASSRATGSRNEQYF.

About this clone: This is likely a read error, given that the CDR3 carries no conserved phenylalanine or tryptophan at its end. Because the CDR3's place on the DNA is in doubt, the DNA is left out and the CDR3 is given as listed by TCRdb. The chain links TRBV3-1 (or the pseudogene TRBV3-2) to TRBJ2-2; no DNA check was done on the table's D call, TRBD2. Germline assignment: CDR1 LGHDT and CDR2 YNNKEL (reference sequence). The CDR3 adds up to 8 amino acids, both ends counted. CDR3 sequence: CASSPGEG.

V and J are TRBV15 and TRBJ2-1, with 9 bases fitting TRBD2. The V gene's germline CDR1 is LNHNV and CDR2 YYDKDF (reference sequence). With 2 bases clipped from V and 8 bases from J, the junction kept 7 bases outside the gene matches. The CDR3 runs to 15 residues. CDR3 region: CATSRSSGRRYEQFF. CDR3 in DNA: TGTGCCACCAGCAGATCCAGCGGGAGGAGGTATGAGCAGTTCTTC.

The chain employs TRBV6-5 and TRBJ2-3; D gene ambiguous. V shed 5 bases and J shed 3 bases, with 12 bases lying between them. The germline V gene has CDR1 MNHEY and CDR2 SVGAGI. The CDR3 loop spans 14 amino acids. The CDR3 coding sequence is TGTGCCAGCAGTCGGACGGAACTAACAGATACGCAGTATTTT. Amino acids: CASSRTELTDTQYF.

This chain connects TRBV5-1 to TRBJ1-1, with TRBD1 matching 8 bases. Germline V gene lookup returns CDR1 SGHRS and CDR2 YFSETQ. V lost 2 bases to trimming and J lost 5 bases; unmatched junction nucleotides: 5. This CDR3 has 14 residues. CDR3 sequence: CASSFDRGGTEAFF. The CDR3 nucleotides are TGCGCCAGCAGCTTCGACAGGGGTGGTACTGAAGCTTTCTTT.

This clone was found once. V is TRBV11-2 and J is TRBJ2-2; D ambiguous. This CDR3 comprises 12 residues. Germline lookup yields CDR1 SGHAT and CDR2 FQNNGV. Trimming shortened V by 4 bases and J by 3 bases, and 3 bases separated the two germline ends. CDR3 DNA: TGTGCCAGCAGCTCAGACACCGGGGAGCTGTTTTTT. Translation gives CASSSDTGELFF.

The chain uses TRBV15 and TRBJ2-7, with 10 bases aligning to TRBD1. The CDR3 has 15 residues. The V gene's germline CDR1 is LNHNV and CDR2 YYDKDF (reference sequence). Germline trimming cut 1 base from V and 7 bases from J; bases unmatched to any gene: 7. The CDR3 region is CATSRARQGANEQYF. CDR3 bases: TGTGCCACCAGCAGAGCCCGACAGGGGGCTAATGAGCAGTACTTC.

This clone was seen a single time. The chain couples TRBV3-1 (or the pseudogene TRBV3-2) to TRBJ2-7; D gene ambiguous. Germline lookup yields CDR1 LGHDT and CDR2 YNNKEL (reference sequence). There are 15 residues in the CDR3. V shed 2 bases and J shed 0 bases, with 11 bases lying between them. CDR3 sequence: CASSQRQAASYEQYF. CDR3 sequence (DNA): TGTGCCAGCAGCCAACGGCAGGCCGCCTCCTACGAGCAGTACTTC.

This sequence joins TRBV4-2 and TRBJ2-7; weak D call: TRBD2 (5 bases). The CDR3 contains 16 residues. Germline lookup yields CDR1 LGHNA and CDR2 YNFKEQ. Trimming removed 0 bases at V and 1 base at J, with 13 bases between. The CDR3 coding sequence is TGTGCCAGCAGCCAAGATTTTCCGGGGTCTTCCTACGAGCAGTACTTC. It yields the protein CASSQDFPGSSYEQYF.

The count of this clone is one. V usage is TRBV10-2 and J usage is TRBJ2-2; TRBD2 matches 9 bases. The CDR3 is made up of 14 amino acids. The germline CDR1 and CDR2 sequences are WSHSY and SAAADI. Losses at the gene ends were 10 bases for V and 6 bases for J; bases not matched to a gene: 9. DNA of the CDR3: TGCGCCACCTTGGGACTAGCAGCTTCCGGGGAGCTGTTTTTT. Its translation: CATLGLAASGELFF.

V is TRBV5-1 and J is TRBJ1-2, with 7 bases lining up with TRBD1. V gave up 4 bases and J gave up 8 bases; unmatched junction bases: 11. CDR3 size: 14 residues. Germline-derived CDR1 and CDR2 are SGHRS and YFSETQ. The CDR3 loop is CASSADLYRGGYTF. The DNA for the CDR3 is TGCGCCAGCAGCGCGGACCTATACAGGGGAGGCTACACCTTC.

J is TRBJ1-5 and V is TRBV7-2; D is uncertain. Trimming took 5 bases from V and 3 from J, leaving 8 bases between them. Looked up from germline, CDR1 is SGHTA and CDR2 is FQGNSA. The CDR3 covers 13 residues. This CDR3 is CASSLSYNQPQHF. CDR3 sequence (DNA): TGTGCCAGCAGCCTTTCTTACAATCAGCCCCAGCATTTT.

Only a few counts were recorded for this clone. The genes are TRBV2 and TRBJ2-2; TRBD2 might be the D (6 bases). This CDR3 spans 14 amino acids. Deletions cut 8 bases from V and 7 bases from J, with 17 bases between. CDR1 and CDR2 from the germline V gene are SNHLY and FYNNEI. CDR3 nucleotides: TGTGCCAGCTCGGGCGGGGCCCTAGACGGGGAGCTGTTTTTT. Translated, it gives CASSGGALDGELFF.

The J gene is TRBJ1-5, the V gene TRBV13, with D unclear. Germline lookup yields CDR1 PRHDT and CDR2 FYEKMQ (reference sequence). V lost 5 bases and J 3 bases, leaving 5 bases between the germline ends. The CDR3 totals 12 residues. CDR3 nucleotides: TGTGCCAGCAGCCAGCTCAATCAGCCCCAGCATTTT. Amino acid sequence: CASSQLNQPQHF.

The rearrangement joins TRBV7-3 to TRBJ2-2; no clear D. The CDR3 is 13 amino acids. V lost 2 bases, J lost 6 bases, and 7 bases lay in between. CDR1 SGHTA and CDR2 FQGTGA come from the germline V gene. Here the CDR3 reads CASSLVLAGELFF. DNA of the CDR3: TGTGCCAGCAGCTTAGTGTTGGCCGGGGAGCTGTTTTTT. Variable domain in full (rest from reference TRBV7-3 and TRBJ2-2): GAGVSQTPSNKVTEKGKYVELRCDPISGHTALYWYRQSLGQGPEFLIYFQGTGAADDSGLPNDRFFAVRPEGSVSTLKIQRTERGDSAVYLCASSLVLAGELFFGEGSRLTVL.

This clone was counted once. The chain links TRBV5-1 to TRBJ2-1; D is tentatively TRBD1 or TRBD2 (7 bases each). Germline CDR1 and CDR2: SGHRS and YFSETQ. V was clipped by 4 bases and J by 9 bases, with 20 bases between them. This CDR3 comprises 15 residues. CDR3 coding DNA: TGCGCCAGCAGCCCCTCCAGGGGAGGGGGCGGTGAGCAGTTCTTC. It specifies CASSPSRGGGGEQFF.

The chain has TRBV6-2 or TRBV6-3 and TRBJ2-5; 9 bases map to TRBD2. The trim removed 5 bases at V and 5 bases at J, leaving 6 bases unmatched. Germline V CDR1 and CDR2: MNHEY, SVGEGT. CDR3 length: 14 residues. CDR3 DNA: TGTGCCAGCAGTGCTAGCGGGAAATCTGAGACCCAGTACTTC. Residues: CASSASGKSETQYF.

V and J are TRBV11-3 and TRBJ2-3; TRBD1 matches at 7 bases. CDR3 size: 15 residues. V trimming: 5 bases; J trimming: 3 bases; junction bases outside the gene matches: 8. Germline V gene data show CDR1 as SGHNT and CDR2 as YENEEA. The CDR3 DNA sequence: TGTGCCAGCAGCCCGAGACAGGGTGCGACAGATACGCAGTATTTT. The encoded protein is CASSPRQGATDTQYF.

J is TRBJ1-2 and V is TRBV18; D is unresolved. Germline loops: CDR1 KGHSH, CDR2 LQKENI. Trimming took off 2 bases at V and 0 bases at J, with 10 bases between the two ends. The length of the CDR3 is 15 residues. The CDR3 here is CASSPRTTANYGYTF. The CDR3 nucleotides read TGTGCCAGCTCACCAAGGACCACAGCTAACTATGGCTACACCTTC.

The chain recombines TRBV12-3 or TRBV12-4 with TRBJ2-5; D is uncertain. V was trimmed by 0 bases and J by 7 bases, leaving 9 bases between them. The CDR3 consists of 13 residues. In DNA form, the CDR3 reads TGTGCCAGCAGTTTAGCCGGACCCCCGACCCAGTACTTC. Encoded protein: CASSLAGPPTQYF.

The CDR3 spells CASSQDTSYEQYF. Here the CDR3 DNA reads TGCGCCAGCAGCCAAGACACCTCCTACGAGCAGTACTTC. V usage is TRBV4-1 and J usage is TRBJ2-7, with unresolved D. Germline values: CDR1 MGHRA, CDR2 YSYEKL. Deletions cut 0 bases from V and 0 bases from J, with 3 bases between. CDR3 length: 13 residues.

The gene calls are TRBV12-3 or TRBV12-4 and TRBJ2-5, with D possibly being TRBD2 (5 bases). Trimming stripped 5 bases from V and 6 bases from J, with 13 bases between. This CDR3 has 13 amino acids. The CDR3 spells CASSTLAMKTQYF. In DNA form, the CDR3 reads TGTGCCAGCAGTACTCTAGCTATGAAGACCCAGTACTTC.

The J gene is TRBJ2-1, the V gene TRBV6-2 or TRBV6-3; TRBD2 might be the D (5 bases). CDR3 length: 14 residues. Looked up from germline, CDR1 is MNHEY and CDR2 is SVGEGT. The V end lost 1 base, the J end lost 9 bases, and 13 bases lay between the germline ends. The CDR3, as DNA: TGTGCCAGCAGTTACTACGGTCCTCGGGGTGAGCAGTTCTTC. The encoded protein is CASSYYGPRGEQFF.

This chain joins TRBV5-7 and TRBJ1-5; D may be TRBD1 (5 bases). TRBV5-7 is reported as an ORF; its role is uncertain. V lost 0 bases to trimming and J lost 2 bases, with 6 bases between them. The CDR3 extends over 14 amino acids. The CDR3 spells CASSLAGGNQPQHF. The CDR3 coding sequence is TGTGCCAGCAGCTTGGCGGGGGGCAATCAGCCCCAGCATTTT.

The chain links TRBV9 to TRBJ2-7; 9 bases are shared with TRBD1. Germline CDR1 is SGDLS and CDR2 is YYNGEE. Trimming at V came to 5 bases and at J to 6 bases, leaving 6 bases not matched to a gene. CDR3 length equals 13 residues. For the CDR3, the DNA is TGTGCCAGCAGTCGTGGGACAGGGATCGAGCAGTACTTC. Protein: CASSRGTGIEQYF.

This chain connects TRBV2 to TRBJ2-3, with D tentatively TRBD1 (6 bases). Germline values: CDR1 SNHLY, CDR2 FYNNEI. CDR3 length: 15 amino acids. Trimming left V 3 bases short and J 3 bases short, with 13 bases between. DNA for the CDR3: TGTGCCAGCAGTGATCAGGGGATTGAGACAGATACGCAGTATTTT. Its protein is CASSDQGIETDTQYF.